These 10 T cell receptor beta chains came from one sample sequenced in a study of CD8 T cells in Susac syndrome. Random hexamers were used to reverse transcribe roughly 0.45 to 1 ug of RNA. TCRdb re-called the immunoSEQ multiplex PCR reads with MiXCR, one entry per CDR3 protein. Of around 120,000 distinct CDR3 sequences in the sample, around 94% were seen once. Sequenced: CD4+ T cells from PBMCs. Source of these receptors: a human donor with multiple sclerosis.

DNA for the CDR3: TGCGCCAGCAGTAGGGGCTACACCTTC. Its translation is CASSRGYTF. The genes are TRBV5-1 and TRBJ1-2; no firm D call. Trimming removed 5 bases from V and 8 bases from J, with 4 bases in between. Germline V gene sequence: CDR1 SGHRS, CDR2 YFSETQ. The CDR3 is 9 residues long.

This sequence joins TRBV6-5 and TRBJ1-5; no firm D call. The V gene lost 4 bases and the J gene lost 3 bases, with 7 bases spanning the gap. Germline V gene lookup returns CDR1 MNHEY and CDR2 SVGAGI. This CDR3 region has 13 residues. For the CDR3, the DNA is TGTGCCAGCAGTTCCCAGAACAATCAGCCCCAGCATTTT. This translates into CASSSQNNQPQHF.

The chain recombines TRBV11-2 with TRBJ1-2; a weak D match, TRBD1 (5 bases). Germline V gene sequence: CDR1 SGHAT, CDR2 FQNNGV. Trimming took 4 bases from V and 6 from J, leaving 15 bases between them. The CDR3 loop spans 14 amino acids. In nucleotides, the CDR3 is TGTGCCAGCAGCTACGGGCAGGGAACAGATGGCTACACCTTC. Residues: CASSYGQGTDGYTF.

This clonotype has a handful of counts. The chain combines TRBV30 with TRBJ1-6; a possible D gene is TRBD1 (5 bases). CDR1 and CDR2 from the germline V gene are GTSNPN and SVGIG (reference sequence). V dropped 3 bases and J dropped 8 bases, with 11 bases sitting between them. The CDR3 totals 13 residues. CDR3 in amino acids: CAWSQAQDSPLHF. CDR3 nucleotides: TGTGCCTGGAGCCAAGCACAGGATTCACCCCTCCACTTT.

The chain is built from TRBV7-9 and TRBJ1-1, with D unresolved. The CDR3 is 11 amino acids. Germline V gives CDR1 SEHNR, CDR2 FQNEAQ (reference sequence). Deletions cut 5 bases from V and 10 bases from J, with 11 bases between. CDR3 bases: TGTGCCAGCAGCCGGGAGTACGGAGCTTTCTTT. Amino acid sequence: CASSREYGAFF.

V is TRBV10-3 and J is TRBJ2-7, with 8 bases lining up with TRBD1. Germline V gene lookup returns CDR1 ENHRY and CDR2 SYGVKD. There are 14 residues in the CDR3. The junction had 2 bases not matched to a gene; V was cut back by 4 bases and J by 0 bases. CDR3 loop: CAISGDRSSYEQYF. The CDR3 DNA reads as TGTGCCATCAGTGGGGACAGGAGCTCCTACGAGCAGTACTTC.

The V gene is TRBV18, the J gene TRBJ2-7, with D unresolved. The CDR3 consists of 14 residues. The germline V and J ends were trimmed by 3 bases and 7 bases, with 16 bases remaining between them. The germline CDR1 and CDR2 sequences are KGHSH and LQKENI. CDR3 amino acids: CASSPPTRIREQYF. CDR3 DNA sequence: TGTGCCAGCTCACCCCCTACCCGGATCCGGGAGCAGTACTTC.

The chain uses TRBV6-6 and TRBJ1-1; 9 bases align to TRBD1. The V and J ends lost 6 bases and 3 bases, in that order; junction bases with no gene match: 11. CDR3 length equals 16 residues. The V gene's germline CDR1 is MNHNY and CDR2 SVGAGI (reference sequence). Here the CDR3 reads CASSAGTGFRDTEAFF. The CDR3 DNA reads TGTGCCAGCAGCGCCGGGACAGGGTTTAGGGACACTGAAGCTTTCTTT.

The chain has TRBV6-5 and TRBJ2-5, with D hard to call. The CDR3 extends over 14 amino acids. Trimming shortened V by 2 bases and J by 2 bases, and 9 bases separated the two germline ends. Per the germline V gene, CDR1 is MNHEY and CDR2 is SVGAGI. This chain's CDR3 is CASSYDGPQETQYF. The CDR3 bases are TGTGCCAGCAGTTACGATGGGCCTCAAGAGACCCAGTACTTC.

The CDR3 DNA reads as TGTGCTAGTGGTTTGGATGGGGCCAACGTCCTGACTTTC. Residues: CASGLDGANVLTF. The V gene is TRBV12-5, the J gene TRBJ2-6; D gene unclear. The V end lost 1 base, the J end lost 3 bases, and 1 base lay between the germline ends. This CDR3 has 13 amino acids. Germline CDR1 and CDR2: LGHNT and FRNRAP. Together with reference TRBV12-5 and TRBJ2-6, the CDR3 gives the full variable domain: DARVTQTPRHKVTEMGQEVTMRCQPILGHNTVFWYRQTMMQGLELLAYFRNRAPLDDSGMPKDRFSAEMPDATLATLKIQPSEPRDSAVYFCASGLDGANVLTFGAGSRLTVL.